The source of this T cell receptor (beta chain) is a study of Ad26.COV2.S vaccination and SARS-CoV-2 variants. This clone was counted a single time. Its target is not known. Germline CDR1 is LNHDA and CDR2 is SQIVND (reference sequence). V was clipped by 3 bases and J by 1 base; unmatched bases: 3. The CDR3 runs to 15 residues. Regarding treatment: about 20 received Ad26.COV2.S at low or high dose, single or two shots; roughly five received placebo; per-sample allocation not given. Sampling took place 63 days after the first vaccine or placebo injection. An Ad26 vector was used to express Wuhan-strain SARS-CoV-2 spike as the vaccine. Using immunoSEQ multiplex PCR, the repertoire was profiled, and TCRdb retains in-frame clones only, with some absent. The top ten hold approximately 3.6% of the sample, which has approximately 350,000 clones, more than 75% seen once. The study, taken as a whole, reports: Vaccinated individuals (as opposed to placebo recipients) had higher spike-specific TCR breadth.

The sample in question was peripheral blood, obtained in a trial of Ad26.COV2.S vaccine versus placebo. The chain recombines TRBV19 with TRBJ2-3; 8 nucleotides agree with TRBD2. This TCR derives from a person between 18 and 59 years old who received the Ad26.COV2.S COVID-19 vaccine or a placebo. The CDR3 reads CASSMRRGGTDTQYF. In DNA form, the CDR3 reads TGTGCCAGTAGTATGAGGCGGGGGGGCACAGATACGCAGTATTTT.